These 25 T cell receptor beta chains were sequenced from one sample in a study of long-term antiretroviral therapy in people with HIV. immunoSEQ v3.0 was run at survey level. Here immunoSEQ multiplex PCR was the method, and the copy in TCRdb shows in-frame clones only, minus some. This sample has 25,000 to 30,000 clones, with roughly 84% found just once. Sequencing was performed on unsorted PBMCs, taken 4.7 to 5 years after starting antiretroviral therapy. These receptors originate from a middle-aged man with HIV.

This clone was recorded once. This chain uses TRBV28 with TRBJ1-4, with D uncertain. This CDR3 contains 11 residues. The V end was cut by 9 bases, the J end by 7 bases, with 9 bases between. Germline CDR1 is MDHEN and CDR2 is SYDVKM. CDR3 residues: CASRVGEKLFF. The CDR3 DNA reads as TGTGCCAGTAGGGTGGGTGAAAAACTGTTTTTT.

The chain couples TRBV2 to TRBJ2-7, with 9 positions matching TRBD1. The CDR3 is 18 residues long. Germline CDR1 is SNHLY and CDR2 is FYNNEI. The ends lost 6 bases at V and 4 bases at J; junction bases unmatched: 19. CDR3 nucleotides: TGTGCCAGCAGCGTGGACAGGGGCCTTGGGTCCCTAGGGTACGAGCAGTACTTC. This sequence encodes CASSVDRGLGSLGYEQYF.

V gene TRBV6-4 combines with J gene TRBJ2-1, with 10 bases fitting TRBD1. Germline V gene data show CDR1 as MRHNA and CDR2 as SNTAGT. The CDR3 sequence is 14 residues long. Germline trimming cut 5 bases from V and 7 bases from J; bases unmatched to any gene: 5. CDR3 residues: CASSPGQGFNEQFF. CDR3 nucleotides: TGTGCCAGCAGTCCGGGACAGGGGTTTAATGAGCAGTTCTTC.

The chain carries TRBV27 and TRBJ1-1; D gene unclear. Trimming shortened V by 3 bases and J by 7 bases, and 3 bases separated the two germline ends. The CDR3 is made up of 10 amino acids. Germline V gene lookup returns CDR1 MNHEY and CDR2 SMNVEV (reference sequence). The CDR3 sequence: CASSFGEAFF. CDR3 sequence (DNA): TGTGCCAGCAGTTTTGGTGAAGCTTTCTTT.

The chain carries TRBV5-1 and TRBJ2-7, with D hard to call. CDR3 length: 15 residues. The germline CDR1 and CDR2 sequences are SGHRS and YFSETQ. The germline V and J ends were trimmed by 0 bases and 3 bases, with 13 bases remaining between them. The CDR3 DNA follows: TGCGCCAGCAGCTTGGCCTTGGGGTCGGGCTACGAGCAGTACTTC. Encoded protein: CASSLALGSGYEQYF.

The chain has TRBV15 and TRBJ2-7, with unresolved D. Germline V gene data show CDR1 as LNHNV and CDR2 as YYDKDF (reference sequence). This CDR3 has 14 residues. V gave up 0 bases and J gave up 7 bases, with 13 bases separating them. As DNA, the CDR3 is TGTGCCACCAGCAGAGATCCAAACTCTAGGGAGCAGTACTTC. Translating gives CATSRDPNSREQYF.

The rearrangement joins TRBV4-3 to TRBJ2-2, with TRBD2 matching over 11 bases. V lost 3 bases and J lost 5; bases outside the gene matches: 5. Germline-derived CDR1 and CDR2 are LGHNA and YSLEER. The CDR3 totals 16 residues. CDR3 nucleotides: TGCGCCAGCAGCCAGTTAGCGGGAGGGTTAACCGGGGAGCTGTTTTTT. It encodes CASSQLAGGLTGELFF.

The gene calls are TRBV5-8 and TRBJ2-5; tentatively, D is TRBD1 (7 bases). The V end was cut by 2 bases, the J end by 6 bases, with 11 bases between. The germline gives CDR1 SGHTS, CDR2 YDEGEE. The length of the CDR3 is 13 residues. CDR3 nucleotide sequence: TGTGCCAGCAGCTTCCAGGGGGGCCAGACCCAGTACTTC. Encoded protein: CASSFQGGQTQYF.

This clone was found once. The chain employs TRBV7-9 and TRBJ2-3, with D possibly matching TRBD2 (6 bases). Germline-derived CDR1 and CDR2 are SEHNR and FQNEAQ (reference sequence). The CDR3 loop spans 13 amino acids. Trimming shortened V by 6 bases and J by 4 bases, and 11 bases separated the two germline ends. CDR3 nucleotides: TGTGCCAGCAGTGAGGGAGGACCAGATACGCAGTATTTT. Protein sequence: CASSEGGPDTQYF. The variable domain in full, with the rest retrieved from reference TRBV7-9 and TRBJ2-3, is DTGVSQNPRHKITKRGQNVTFRCDPISEHNRLYWYRQTLGQGPEFLTYFQNEAQLEKSRLLSDRFSAERPKGSFSTLEIQRTEQGDSAMYLCASSEGGPDTQYFGPGTRLTVL.

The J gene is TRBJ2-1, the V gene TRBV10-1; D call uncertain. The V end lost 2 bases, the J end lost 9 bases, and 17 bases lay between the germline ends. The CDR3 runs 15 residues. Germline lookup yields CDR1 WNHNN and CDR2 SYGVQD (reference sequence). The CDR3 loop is CASSEPRPPVGEQFF. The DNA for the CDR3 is TGCGCCAGCAGTGAGCCTAGGCCCCCCGTGGGTGAGCAGTTCTTC.

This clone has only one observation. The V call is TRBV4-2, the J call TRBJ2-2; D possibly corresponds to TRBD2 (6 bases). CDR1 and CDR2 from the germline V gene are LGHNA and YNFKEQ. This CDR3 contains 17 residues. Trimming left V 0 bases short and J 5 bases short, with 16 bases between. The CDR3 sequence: CASSQDRDGSFTGELFF. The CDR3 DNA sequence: TGTGCCAGCAGCCAAGATCGGGACGGGAGTTTTACCGGGGAGCTGTTTTTT.

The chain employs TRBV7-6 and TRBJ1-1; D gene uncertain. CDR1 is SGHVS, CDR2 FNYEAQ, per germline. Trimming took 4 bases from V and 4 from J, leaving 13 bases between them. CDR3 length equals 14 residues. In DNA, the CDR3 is TGTGCCAGCAGCTCGTCCGGGGAGAGCACTGAAGCTTTCTTT. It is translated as CASSSSGESTEAFF.

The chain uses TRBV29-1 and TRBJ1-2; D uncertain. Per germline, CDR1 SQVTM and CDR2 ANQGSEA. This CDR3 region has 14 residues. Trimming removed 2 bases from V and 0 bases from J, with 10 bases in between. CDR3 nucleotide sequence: TGCAGCGTTGAAAACGGAAACGCTAACTATGGCTACACCTTC. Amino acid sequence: CSVENGNANYGYTF.

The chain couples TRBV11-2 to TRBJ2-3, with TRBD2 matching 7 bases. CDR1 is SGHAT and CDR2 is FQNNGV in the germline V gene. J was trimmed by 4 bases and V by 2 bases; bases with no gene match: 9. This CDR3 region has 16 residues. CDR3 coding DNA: TGTGCCAGCAGCTTACGGGGGGACTCAGCCGCAGATACGCAGTATTTT. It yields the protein CASSLRGDSAADTQYF.

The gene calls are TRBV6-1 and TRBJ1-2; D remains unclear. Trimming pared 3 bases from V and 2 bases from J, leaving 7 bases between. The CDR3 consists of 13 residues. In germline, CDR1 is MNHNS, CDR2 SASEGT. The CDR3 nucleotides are TGTGCCAGCAGTGAGTGGCGAAACTATGGCTACACCTTC. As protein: CASSEWRNYGYTF.

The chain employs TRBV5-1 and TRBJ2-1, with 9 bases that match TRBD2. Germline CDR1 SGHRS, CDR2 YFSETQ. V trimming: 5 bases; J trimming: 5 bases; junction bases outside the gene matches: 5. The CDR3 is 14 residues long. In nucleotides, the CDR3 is TGCGCCAGCAGATGGCGGGAGGGGGACAATGAGCAGTTCTTC. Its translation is CASRWREGDNEQFF. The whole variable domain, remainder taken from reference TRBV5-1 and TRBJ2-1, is KAGVTQTPRYLIKTRGQQVTLSCSPISGHRSVSWYQQTPGQGLQFLFEYFSETQRNKGNFPGRFSGRQFSNSRSEMNVSTLELGDSALYLCASRWREGDNEQFFGPGTRLTVL.

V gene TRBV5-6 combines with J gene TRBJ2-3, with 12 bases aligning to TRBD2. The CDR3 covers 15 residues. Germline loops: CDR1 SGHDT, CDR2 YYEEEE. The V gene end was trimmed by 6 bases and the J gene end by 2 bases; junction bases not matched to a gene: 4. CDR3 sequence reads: CASTLAGGPTDTQYF. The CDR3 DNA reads TGTGCCAGCACCCTAGCGGGAGGGCCCACAGATACGCAGTATTTT.

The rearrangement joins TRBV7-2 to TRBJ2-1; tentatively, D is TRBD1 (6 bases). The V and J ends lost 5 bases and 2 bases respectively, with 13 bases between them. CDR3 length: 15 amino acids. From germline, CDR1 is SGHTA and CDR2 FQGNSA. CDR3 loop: CASSPSRGTYNEQFF. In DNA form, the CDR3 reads TGTGCCAGCAGCCCGTCCAGGGGTACCTACAATGAGCAGTTCTTC.

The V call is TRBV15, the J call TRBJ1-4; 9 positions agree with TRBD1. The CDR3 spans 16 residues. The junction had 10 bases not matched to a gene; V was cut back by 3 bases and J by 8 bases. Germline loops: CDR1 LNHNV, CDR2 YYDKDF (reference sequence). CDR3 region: CATSRIPGQGMEKLFF. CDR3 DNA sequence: TGTGCCACCAGCAGGATTCCGGGACAGGGCATGGAAAAACTGTTTTTT.

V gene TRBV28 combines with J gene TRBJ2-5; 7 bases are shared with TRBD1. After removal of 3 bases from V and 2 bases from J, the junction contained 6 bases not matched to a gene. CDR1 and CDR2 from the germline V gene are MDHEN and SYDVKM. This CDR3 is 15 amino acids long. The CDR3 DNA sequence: TGTGCCAGCAGTTTTACAGGGGCGAGGCAAGAGACCCAGTACTTC. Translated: CASSFTGARQETQYF. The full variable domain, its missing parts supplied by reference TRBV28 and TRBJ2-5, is DVKVTQSSRYLVKRTGEKVFLECVQDMDHENMFWYRQDPGLGLRLIYFSYDVKMKEKGDIPEGYSVSREKKERFSLILESASTNQTSMYLCASSFTGARQETQYFGPGTRLLVL.

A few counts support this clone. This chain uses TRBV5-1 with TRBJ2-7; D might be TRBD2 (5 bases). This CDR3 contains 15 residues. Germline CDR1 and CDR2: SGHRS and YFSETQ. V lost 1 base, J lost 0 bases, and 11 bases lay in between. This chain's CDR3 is CASSLYGESSYEQYF. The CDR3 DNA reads TGCGCCAGCAGCTTGTACGGGGAATCCTCCTACGAGCAGTACTTC.

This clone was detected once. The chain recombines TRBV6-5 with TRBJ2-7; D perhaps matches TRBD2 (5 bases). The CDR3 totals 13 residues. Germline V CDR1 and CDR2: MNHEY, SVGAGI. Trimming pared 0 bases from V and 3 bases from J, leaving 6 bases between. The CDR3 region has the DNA TGTGCCAGCAGTTACTCGGGGAGCTACGAGCAGTACTTC. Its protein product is CASSYSGSYEQYF.

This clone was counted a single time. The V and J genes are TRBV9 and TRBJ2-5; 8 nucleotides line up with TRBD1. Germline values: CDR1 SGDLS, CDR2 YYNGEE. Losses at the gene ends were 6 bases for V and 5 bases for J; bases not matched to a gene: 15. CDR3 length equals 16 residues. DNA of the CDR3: TGTGCCAGCACCGGGTCTTCGGCAGGGGGCTTGGAGACCCAGTACTTC. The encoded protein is CASTGSSAGGLETQYF.

In DNA, the CDR3 is TGTGCCAGCAGCGCCAGGGGCACCGGGGAGCTGTTTTTT. It translates to CASSARGTGELFF. V gene TRBV9 combines with J gene TRBJ2-2, with D perhaps TRBD1 (6 bases). V was clipped by 3 bases and J by 4 bases, with 7 bases between them. The CDR3 covers 13 residues. The germline CDR1 and CDR2 sequences are SGDLS and YYNGEE. Combining the CDR3 with reference TRBV9 and TRBJ2-2 gives the whole variable domain DSGVTQTPKHLITATGQRVTLRCSPRSGDLSVYWYQQSLDQGLQFLIQYYNGEERAKGNILERFSAQQFPDLHSELNLSSLELGDSALYFCASSARGTGELFFGEGSRLTVL.

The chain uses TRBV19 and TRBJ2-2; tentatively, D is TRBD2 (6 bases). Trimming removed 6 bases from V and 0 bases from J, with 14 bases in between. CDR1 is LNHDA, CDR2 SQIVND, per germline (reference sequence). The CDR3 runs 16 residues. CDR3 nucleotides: TGTGCCAGTAGGATCCCGGAGGGCGCGAACACCGGGGAGCTGTTTTTT. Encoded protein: CASRIPEGANTGELFF.